One sample yielded the 27 T cell receptor beta chains listed below, sequenced in a study of OX40 agonist ivuxolimab in advanced cancers. The table came from immunoSEQ multiplex PCR; TCRdb's copy has only in-frame clones and leaves some out. The repertoire holds about 60,000 clones, with around 92% as singletons. The sample was CD4+ or CD8+ T cells sorted from blood, taken in a trial of the OX40 agonist ivuxolimab. The origin of the receptors is an adult with an advanced solid tumor such as melanoma, head and neck, liver or kidney cancer.

The chain recombines TRBV16 with TRBJ2-2, with D possibly matching TRBD2 (6 bases). Trimming removed 6 bases from V and 7 bases from J, with 9 bases in between. The CDR3 loop spans 12 amino acids. Per the germline V gene, CDR1 is KGHSY and CDR2 is FQNENV. The CDR3 loop is CASRARGGELFF. The DNA of the CDR3 is TGTGCCAGCAGAGCGCGGGGCGGGGAGCTGTTTTTT.

The J gene is TRBJ2-7, the V gene TRBV5-8; 12 nucleotides line up with TRBD1. With 6 bases clipped from V and 4 bases from J, the junction kept 5 bases outside the gene matches. The CDR3 totals 14 residues. Per germline, CDR1 SGHTS and CDR2 YDEGEE. CDR3 loop: CASTGQGAVYEQYF. CDR3 DNA: TGTGCCAGCACGGGACAGGGGGCTGTATACGAGCAGTACTTC.

This chain connects TRBV6-5 to TRBJ2-7, with D possibly matching TRBD1 (6 bases). Germline CDR1 MNHEY, CDR2 SVGAGI. Trimming took off 8 bases at V and 4 bases at J, with 18 bases between the two ends. The CDR3 contains 14 residues. Here the CDR3 DNA reads TGTGCCAGCGGCTCCGGGACAAAGCCTTACGAGCAGTACTTC. As protein: CASGSGTKPYEQYF.

V and J are TRBV9 and TRBJ1-4; D is ambiguous. V was shortened by 7 bases and J by 0 bases, with 13 bases between the two germline ends. The CDR3 has 15 residues. Germline V CDR1 and CDR2: SGDLS, YYNGEE. CDR3 bases: TGTGCCAGCCAGCGGGGAAGTGCAACTAATGAAAAACTGTTTTTT. Its translation: CASQRGSATNEKLFF. The whole variable domain, filled in from reference TRBV9 and TRBJ1-4, reads DSGVTQTPKHLITATGQRVTLRCSPRSGDLSVYWYQQSLDQGLQFLIQYYNGEERAKGNILERFSAQQFPDLHSELNLSSLELGDSALYFCASQRGSATNEKLFFGSGTQLSVL.

V and J are TRBV6-5 and TRBJ2-7; the D gene is possibly TRBD1 (5 bases). CDR1 MNHEY and CDR2 SVGAGI come from the germline V gene. The CDR3 is made up of 14 amino acids. Trimming took off 6 bases at V and 2 bases at J, with 14 bases between the two ends. The CDR3 nucleotides are TGTGCCAGCAGCCCTCGGCTAGGGGCCTACGAGCAGTACTTC. Encoded protein: CASSPRLGAYEQYF.

The rearrangement links TRBV7-2 to TRBJ2-7, with TRBD2 identical over 7 bases. J gave up 4 bases and V 6 bases, and 6 bases lay outside the gene matches. Germline V lookup: CDR1 SGHTA, CDR2 FQGNSA. The CDR3 covers 13 residues. The CDR3 DNA follows: TGTGCCAGCAGGGCTAGCGGAGAGTACGAGCAGTACTTC. This sequence encodes CASRASGEYEQYF.

The chain links TRBV19 to TRBJ2-1; D not resolved. V was cut by 0 bases and J by 2 bases, with 8 bases left in between. The germline gives CDR1 LNHDA, CDR2 SQIVND (reference sequence). CDR3 size: 15 residues. The CDR3 nucleotides read TGTGCCAGTAGTATAGAAACCAACCCCTACAATGAGCAGTTCTTC. This encodes CASSIETNPYNEQFF.

The J gene is TRBJ2-1, the V gene TRBV13; D uncertain. Trimming pared 4 bases from V and 3 bases from J, leaving 10 bases between. Germline V lookup: CDR1 PRHDT, CDR2 FYEKMQ (reference sequence). The CDR3 totals 14 residues. This CDR3 is CASSSLADYNEQFF. The CDR3 nucleotides read TGTGCCAGCAGCTCCCTTGCTGACTACAATGAGCAGTTCTTC.

V and J are TRBV19 and TRBJ1-3, with D uncertain. The germline gives CDR1 LNHDA, CDR2 SQIVND (reference sequence). This CDR3 is 15 amino acids long. V lost 3 bases, J lost 2 bases, and 11 bases lay in between. The CDR3 DNA reads TGTGCCAGTAGTATCTCGGGATGGCCTGGAAACACCATATATTTT. Translation gives CASSISGWPGNTIYF.

The rearrangement links TRBV7-6 to TRBJ2-7; weak D call: TRBD2 (6 bases). V lost 1 base, J lost 5 bases, and 18 bases lay in between. Germline-derived CDR1 and CDR2 are SGHVS and FNYEAQ. This CDR3 is built from 16 residues. The CDR3, as DNA: TGTGCCAGCAGCTTAGATCTGGTCGGGAGAAGCCACGAGCAGTACTTC. This gives the protein CASSLDLVGRSHEQYF.

V gene TRBV25-1 combines with J gene TRBJ1-2; no firm D call. This CDR3 spans 15 amino acids. Germline CDR1 is MGHDK and CDR2 is SYGVNS. V lost 2 bases, J lost 5 bases, and 15 bases lay in between. DNA for the CDR3: TGTGCCAGCAGTGAAGGGCCGGAAGACTCTTATGGCTACACCTTC. Translation: CASSEGPEDSYGYTF.

The V and J genes are TRBV11-3 and TRBJ2-2; possible D gene TRBD2, 6 bases. Looked up from germline, CDR1 is SGHNT and CDR2 is YENEEA. Between the trimmed V and J ends, which lost 5 bases and 2 bases, there was a span of 18 bases. The CDR3 extends over 17 amino acids. CDR3: CASSPGLGGGNTGELFF. CDR3 DNA: TGTGCCAGCAGCCCGGGACTCGGTGGGGGAAACACCGGGGAGCTGTTTTTT.

This clone was recorded once. The rearrangement uses TRBV7-9 and TRBJ1-4; a weak D match, TRBD1 (5 bases). The CDR3 covers 16 residues. Trimming cost V 5 bases and J 3 bases, with 16 bases left between them. CDR1 and CDR2 (germline): SEHNR, FQNEAQ (reference sequence). In DNA form, the CDR3 reads TGTGCCAGCAGCGCCCAAGGGGACGGAGCTAATGAAAAACTGTTTTTT. It translates to CASSAQGDGANEKLFF.

This sequence joins TRBV28 and TRBJ1-3; D ambiguous. The CDR3 is 16 residues long. V dropped 2 bases and J dropped 4 bases, with 15 bases sitting between them. Germline V CDR1 and CDR2: MDHEN, SYDVKM. The CDR3 DNA reads TGTGCCAGCAGTTTAGTAGCCTGGACGGCCGGAAACACCATATATTTT. Its protein product is CASSLVAWTAGNTIYF.

V gene TRBV9 combines with J gene TRBJ2-1, with TRBD2 matching over 11 bases. Losses at the gene ends were 2 bases for V and 2 bases for J; bases not matched to a gene: 0. Germline V gene data show CDR1 as SGDLS and CDR2 as YYNGEE. The CDR3 is made up of 15 amino acids. The CDR3 loop reads CASSVTSGTYNEQFF. CDR3 in DNA: TGTGCCAGCAGCGTGACTAGCGGGACCTACAATGAGCAGTTCTTC.

This rearrangement joins TRBV7-2 to TRBJ1-5, with 8 bases fitting TRBD1. The CDR3 sequence is 16 residues long. Per the germline V gene, CDR1 is SGHTA and CDR2 is FQGNSA. Germline trimming cut 1 base from V and 5 bases from J; bases unmatched to any gene: 7. The CDR3 region has the DNA TGTGCCAGCAGCTTAGTAGGAGCCAGGGGGCATCAGCCCCAGCATTTT. It yields the protein CASSLVGARGHQPQHF.

Notes on this clone: Other nucleotide sequences in the sample specify the same CDR3. This chain links TRBV27 with TRBJ2-7; no clear D. Germline CDR1 is MNHEY and CDR2 is SMNVEV (reference sequence). The CDR3 runs 12 residues. V was pared by 5 bases and J by 0 bases, with 5 bases between. The CDR3 here is CASSPNSYEQYF. In DNA form, the CDR3 reads TGTGCCAGCAGTCCAAACTCCTACGAGCAGTACTTC.

This clone was seen only once. This chain connects TRBV5-6 to TRBJ2-7; either TRBD1 or TRBD2 may fit D (5 bases each). Looked up from germline, CDR1 is SGHDT and CDR2 is YYEEEE. Trimming took off 2 bases at V and 0 bases at J, with 9 bases between the two ends. The CDR3 is made up of 14 amino acids. CDR3 amino acids: CASSLWGNSYEQYF. CDR3 nucleotide sequence: TGTGCCAGCAGCTTATGGGGGAACTCCTACGAGCAGTACTTC.

This clone came up once. The rearrangement links TRBV11-3 to TRBJ1-2, with 9 bases aligning to TRBD1. Germline V gene sequence: CDR1 SGHNT, CDR2 YENEEA. V lost 3 bases, J lost 6 bases, and 5 bases stayed unmatched. The CDR3 is 14 residues long. The CDR3 spells CASSLTGTGNGYTF. The CDR3 nucleotides are TGTGCCAGCAGCTTGACCGGGACAGGGAATGGCTACACCTTC.

The genes are TRBV11-1 and TRBJ2-7; perhaps TRBD2 as D (6 bases). Germline V gene lookup returns CDR1 SGHAT and CDR2 FQDESV (reference sequence). V lost 2 bases and J 4 bases, leaving 15 bases between the germline ends. The CDR3 is 15 residues long. Here the CDR3 reads CASSLFSGRLYEQYF. The CDR3 DNA is TGTGCCAGCAGCTTATTCTCCGGGAGACTATACGAGCAGTACTTC.

The chain couples TRBV7-9 to TRBJ1-2; 10 bases are a match to TRBD1. CDR1 and CDR2 (germline): SEHNR, FQNEAQ (reference sequence). The junction had 11 bases not matched to a gene; V was cut back by 5 bases and J by 8 bases. CDR3 length: 15 residues. The CDR3 loop is CASSPRTGGFGGYTF. CDR3 DNA: TGTGCCAGCAGCCCGCGGACAGGGGGTTTCGGAGGCTACACCTTC.

V usage is TRBV4-1 and J usage is TRBJ2-1, with 7 nucleotides matching TRBD2. This CDR3 has 16 amino acids. J gave up 3 bases and V 4 bases, and 9 bases lay outside the gene matches. Germline values: CDR1 MGHRA, CDR2 YSYEKL. CDR3 in DNA: TGCGCCAGCAGCCCAACTTTAGCGGGTAACTACAATGAGCAGTTCTTC. Its translation is CASSPTLAGNYNEQFF.

The chain carries TRBV11-2 and TRBJ2-1, with 7 nucleotides matching TRBD2. The V and J ends lost 3 bases and 5 bases, in that order; junction bases with no gene match: 10. The CDR3 loop spans 16 amino acids. Germline-derived CDR1 and CDR2 are SGHAT and FQNNGV. In DNA form, the CDR3 reads TGTGCCAGCAGCTTTCGTTGGCTAGCGGTCGACAATGAGCAGTTCTTC. Its protein is CASSFRWLAVDNEQFF.

The V gene is TRBV9, the J gene TRBJ1-2; possibly TRBD1 for D (5 bases). V was cut by 0 bases and J by 9 bases, with 12 bases left in between. The CDR3 totals 13 residues. Per germline, CDR1 SGDLS and CDR2 YYNGEE. CDR3 amino acids: CASSVGRAFSYTF. The CDR3, as DNA: TGTGCCAGCAGCGTAGGCAGGGCCTTTAGCTACACCTTC.

The rearrangement uses TRBV4-3 and TRBJ1-1; D may be TRBD1 (6 bases). The V and J ends lost 1 base and 2 bases respectively, with 17 bases between them. The CDR3 contains 17 residues. Germline-derived CDR1 and CDR2 are LGHNA and YSLEER. The DNA for the CDR3 is TGCGCCAGCAGCCAAGGTGTCTCCAGGGGCGCAAACACTGAAGCTTTCTTT. This sequence encodes CASSQGVSRGANTEAFF.

This sequence joins TRBV28 and TRBJ2-3; the D is unclear. The CDR3 sequence is 16 residues long. V was trimmed by 7 bases and J by 0 bases, leaving 17 bases between them. CDR1 and CDR2 from the germline V gene are MDHEN and SYDVKM. CDR3 nucleotide sequence: TGTGCCAGCAATCCATGGGAAGTGGACAGCACAGATACGCAGTATTTT. Protein sequence: CASNPWEVDSTDTQYF. The variable domain in full, with the rest retrieved from reference TRBV28 and TRBJ2-3, is DVKVTQSSRYLVKRTGEKVFLECVQDMDHENMFWYRQDPGLGLRLIYFSYDVKMKEKGDIPEGYSVSREKKERFSLILESASTNQTSMYLCASNPWEVDSTDTQYFGPGTRLTVL.

The chain joins TRBV7-9 to TRBJ1-1; TRBD1 matches at 10 bases. From germline, CDR1 is SEHNR and CDR2 FQNEAQ (reference sequence). CDR3 length equals 15 residues. Trimming took 7 bases from V and 1 from J; bases not matched to a gene: 6. The chain's CDR3 is CASTLGQGRNTEAFF. The CDR3 DNA reads as TGTGCCAGCACCCTGGGACAGGGGCGGAACACTGAAGCTTTCTTT.